Sequencing of this T cell receptor (beta chain) was carried out in a study of shared clonotypes between healthy human individuals. Study in general: The donor pool was made up of two women and a few men aged 18 to 49.

The CDR3 has 16 residues. V lost 1 base, J lost 2 bases, and 4 bases stayed unmatched. In germline, CDR1 is LGHNA, CDR2 YSLEER. The protocol was immunoSEQ multiplex PCR, while the TCRdb copy is restricted to in-frame clones and leaves out a portion. The sample has around 2.1 million clones; nearly 97% are singletons. A note on this clone: Its antigen is still unknown.

Study-level points and caveats: Larger estimated richness was generally recorded for naive subsets relative to memory subsets.

The chain joins TRBV4-3 to TRBJ2-2, with 7 nucleotides matching TRBD1. The source material was naive CD4+ T cells sorted from blood. Subset noted: CD45RA+ positively selected. The receptor was isolated from a man aged 18 to 29 in good health. In nucleotides, the CDR3 is TGCGCCAGCAGCCAAGTGGGGACAGATAACACCGGGGAGCTGTTTTTT. This encodes CASSQVGTDNTGELFF.